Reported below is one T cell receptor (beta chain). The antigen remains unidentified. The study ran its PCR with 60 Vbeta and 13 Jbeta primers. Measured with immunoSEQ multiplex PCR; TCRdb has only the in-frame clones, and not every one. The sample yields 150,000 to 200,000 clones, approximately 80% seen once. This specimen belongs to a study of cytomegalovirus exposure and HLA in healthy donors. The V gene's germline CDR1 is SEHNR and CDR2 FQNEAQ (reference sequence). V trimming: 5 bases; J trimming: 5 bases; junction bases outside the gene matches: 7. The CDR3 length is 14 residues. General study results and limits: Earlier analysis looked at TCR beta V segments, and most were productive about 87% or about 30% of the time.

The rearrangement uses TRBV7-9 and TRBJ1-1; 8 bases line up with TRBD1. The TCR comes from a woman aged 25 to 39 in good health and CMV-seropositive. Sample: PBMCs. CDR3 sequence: CASSTWTGKTEAFF. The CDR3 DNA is TGTGCCAGCAGCACTTGGACAGGGAAGACTGAAGCTTTCTTT.